This T cell receptor beta chain was sequenced during a study of control samples from healthy donors and cancer patients. Germline V gene lookup returns CDR1 SGHAT and CDR2 FQNNGV. Between the trimmed V and J ends, which lost 5 bases and 4 bases, there was a span of 5 bases. The CDR3 loop spans 11 amino acids. Assay: immunoSEQ multiplex PCR; the TCRdb copy retains only in-frame clones and omits some. The profile shows approximately 170,000 clones, approximately 90% of them singletons. The origin of this receptor is a woman under 40 in good health. V usage is TRBV11-2 and J usage is TRBJ2-5; D remains unclear. The sample was blood. The CDR3 DNA follows: TGTGCCAGCAGCACCAGAGAGACCCAGTACTTC. This codes for CASSTRETQYF.